This T cell receptor beta chain was sequenced during a study of T cells in Graves' hyperthyroidism and ophthalmopathy. Ten or more counts support this clonotype. Its antigen is unknown. Amplification of TCR beta CDR3 regions used RNA as the template. The HTBI primer set drove a first-round RT-PCR of the TCR CDR3. Using its own MiXCR run on the multiplex PCR reads, TCRdb lists one record per CDR3 protein. The sample includes 400,000 to 550,000 distinct CDR3 sequences, approximately 15% of them seen just once. Overall study findings and caveats: Most clonotypes that expanded in the thyroid above 0.001 also showed up in blood.

Patients showing uncontrolled infection, other autoimmune disease, pregnancy or lactation were ineligible. The V and J ends lost 6 bases and 6 bases, in that order; junction bases with no gene match: 5. CDR1 and CDR2 from the germline V gene are DFQATT and SNEGSKA (reference sequence). The CDR3 spans 12 residues. The chain employs TRBV20-1 and TRBJ2-1; 7 bases fit TRBD2. This TCR derives from a woman between 18 and 29 years old with Graves' hyperthyroidism. The sample was blood. CDR3 bases: TGCAGTGCGGGCGGGAGAGGCAATGAGCAGTTCTTC. Amino acids: CSAGGRGNEQFF.